This is a list of T cell receptor beta chains from one sample in a study of PD-1 blockade in mismatch repair-deficient tumors. The protocol was immunoSEQ multiplex PCR, while the TCRdb copy is restricted to in-frame clones and leaves out a portion. The sample contains about 68,000 clones, 78% of which appear only once. Sequences were derived from peripheral blood, sampled 2 weeks after starting pembrolizumab. The receptors were sampled from an adult with mismatch repair-deficient cancer. Each CDR3 is given with its conserved first and last residue. D genes are given only for firm matches. Where a row states a size, it is once, few, many or the class of an expanded clone; other rows omit it.

v_call: TRBV7-9; clone_size: -; d_call: -; j_call: TRBJ2-1; cdr3_nt: TGTGCCAGCAGCCCCCGAGTTCGGGCCAATTTCTTCAATGAGCAGTTCTTC; cdr3_aa: CASSPRVRANFFNEQFF
v_call: TRBV18; clone_size: -; d_call: TRBD2; j_call: TRBJ2-1; cdr3_nt: TGTGCCAGCTCACCTGCCCTAGCGGGGGTCTACAATGAGCAGTTCTTC; cdr3_aa: CASSPALAGVYNEQFF
v_call: TRBV7-2; clone_size: -; d_call: -; j_call: TRBJ1-4; cdr3_nt: TGTGCCAGCAACTCAGGGTATAATGAAAAACTGTTTTTT; cdr3_aa: CASNSGYNEKLFF
v_call: TRBV2; clone_size: -; d_call: TRBD2; j_call: TRBJ2-3; cdr3_nt: TGTGCCAGCAGGGGAGATGGTAGCGGGAGGTCTCGAGATACGCAGTATTTT; cdr3_aa: CASRGDGSGRSRDTQYF
v_call: TRBV7-6; clone_size: -; d_call: -; j_call: TRBJ2-1; cdr3_nt: TGTGCCAGCAGCCAATTAGCGGCTAGCTCCTACAATGAGCAGTTCTTC; cdr3_aa: CASSQLAASSYNEQFF
v_call: TRBV6-6; clone_size: -; d_call: -; j_call: TRBJ1-1; cdr3_nt: TGTGCCAGCAGCTCCCTCTTCTTT; cdr3_aa: CASSSLFF
v_call: TRBV6-5; clone_size: -; d_call: -; j_call: TRBJ1-5; cdr3_nt: TGTGCCAGCAGTTACGAGGCAGGCCCCAATCAGCCCCAGCATTTT; cdr3_aa: CASSYEAGPNQPQHF
v_call: TRBV11-2; clone_size: -; d_call: -; j_call: TRBJ1-3; cdr3_nt: TGTGCCAGCAGCTCTTGGAAGGCAGGGATTGGAAACACCATATATTTT; cdr3_aa: CASSSWKAGIGNTIYF
v_call: TRBV11-1; clone_size: -; d_call: TRBD2; j_call: TRBJ2-2; cdr3_nt: TGTGCCAGCAGCTTAAAGGGACTAGCGGGAGGGCCCTACACCGGGGAGCTGTTTTTT; cdr3_aa: CASSLKGLAGGPYTGELFF
v_call: TRBV5-4; clone_size: -; d_call: -; j_call: TRBJ2-7; cdr3_nt: TGTGCCAGCAGGGGCGACGCGAGACCTCCCTACGAGCAGTACTTC; cdr3_aa: CASRGDARPPYEQYF
v_call: TRBV11-3; clone_size: -; d_call: TRBD2; j_call: TRBJ2-7; cdr3_nt: TGTGCCAGCAGCTTAGAGGGACTAGCGGGAGCCCTCCACTTC; cdr3_aa: CASSLEGLAGALHF
v_call: TRBV29-1; clone_size: -; d_call: -; j_call: TRBJ2-5; cdr3_nt: TGCAGCGTTGGATACTTAAGCGGCCTTGGGGAGACCCAGTACTTC; cdr3_aa: CSVGYLSGLGETQYF
v_call: TRBV7-9; clone_size: -; d_call: TRBD2; j_call: TRBJ2-5; cdr3_nt: TGTGCCAGCAGCTTCAGAGCCGCGGGAGGGGCCAAGAATACCCAGTACTTC; cdr3_aa: CASSFRAAGGAKNTQYF
v_call: TRBV6-1; clone_size: few; d_call: TRBD1; j_call: TRBJ2-7; cdr3_nt: TGTGCCAGCAGAGAAGCCGGGACAGCTCTCTACGAGCAGTACTTC; cdr3_aa: CASREAGTALYEQYF